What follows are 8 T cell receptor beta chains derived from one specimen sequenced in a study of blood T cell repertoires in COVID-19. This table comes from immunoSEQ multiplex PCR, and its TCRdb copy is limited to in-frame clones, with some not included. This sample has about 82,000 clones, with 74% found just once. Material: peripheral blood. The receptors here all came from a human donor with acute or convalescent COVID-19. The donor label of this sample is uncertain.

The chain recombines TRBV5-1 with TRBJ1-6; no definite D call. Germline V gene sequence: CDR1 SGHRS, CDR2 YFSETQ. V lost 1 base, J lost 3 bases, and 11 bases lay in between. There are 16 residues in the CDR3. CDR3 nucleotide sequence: TGCGCCAGCAGCTTGCCCCCCCCGGGCTATAATTCACCCCTCCACTTT. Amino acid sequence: CASSLPPPGYNSPLHF.

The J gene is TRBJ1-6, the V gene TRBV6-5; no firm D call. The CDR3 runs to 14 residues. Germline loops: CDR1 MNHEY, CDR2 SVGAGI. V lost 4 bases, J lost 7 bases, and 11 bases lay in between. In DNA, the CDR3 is TGTGCCAGCAGTTTTTCAGACTCCAATTCACCCCTCCACTTT. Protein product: CASSFSDSNSPLHF.

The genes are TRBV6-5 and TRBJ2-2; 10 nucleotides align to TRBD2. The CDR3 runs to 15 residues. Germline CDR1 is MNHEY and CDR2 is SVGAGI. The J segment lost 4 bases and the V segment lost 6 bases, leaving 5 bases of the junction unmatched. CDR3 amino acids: CASRRTSGSTGELFF. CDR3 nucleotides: TGTGCCAGCAGACGGACTAGCGGATCCACCGGGGAGCTGTTTTTT.

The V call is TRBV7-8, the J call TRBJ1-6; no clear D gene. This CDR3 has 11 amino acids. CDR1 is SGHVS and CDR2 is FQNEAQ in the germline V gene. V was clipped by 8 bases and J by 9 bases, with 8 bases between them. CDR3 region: CASGVSSPLHF. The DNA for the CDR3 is TGTGCCAGCGGAGTATCTTCACCCCTCCACTTT.

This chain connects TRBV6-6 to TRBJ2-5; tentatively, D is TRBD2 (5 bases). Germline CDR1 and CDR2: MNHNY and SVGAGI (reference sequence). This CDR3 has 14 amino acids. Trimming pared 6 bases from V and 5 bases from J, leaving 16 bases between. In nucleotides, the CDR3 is TGTGCCAGCAGAAATCGGTTCGGGGTGGAGACCCAGTACTTC. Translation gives CASRNRFGVETQYF.

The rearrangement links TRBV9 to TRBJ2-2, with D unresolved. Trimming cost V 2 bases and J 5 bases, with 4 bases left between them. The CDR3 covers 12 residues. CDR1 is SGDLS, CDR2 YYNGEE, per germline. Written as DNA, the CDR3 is TGTGCCAGCAGCGTTATAACCGGGGAGCTGTTTTTT. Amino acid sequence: CASSVITGELFF.

CDR3 in amino acids: CASIAAPSTDTQYF. CDR3 in DNA: TGTGCCAGCATCGCGGCGCCTAGCACAGATACGCAGTATTTT. This chain connects TRBV2 to TRBJ2-3, with D uncertain. Germline values: CDR1 SNHLY, CDR2 FYNNEI. V was trimmed by 7 bases and J by 0 bases, leaving 11 bases between them. The CDR3 has 14 amino acids. The whole variable domain, remainder taken from reference TRBV2 and TRBJ2-3, is EPEVTQTPSHQVTQMGQEVILRCVPISNHLYFYWYRQILGQKVEFLVSFYNNEISEKSEIFDDQFSVERPDGSNFTLKIRSTKLEDSAMYFCASIAAPSTDTQYFGPGTRLTVL.

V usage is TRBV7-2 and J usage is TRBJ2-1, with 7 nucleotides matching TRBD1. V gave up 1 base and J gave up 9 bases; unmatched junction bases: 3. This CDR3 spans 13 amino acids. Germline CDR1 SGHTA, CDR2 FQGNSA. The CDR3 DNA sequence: TGTGCCAGCAGCTTAGAGGGGGCAGGTGAGCAGTTCTTC. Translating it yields CASSLEGAGEQFF.